This is a list of T cell receptor beta chains from one sample in a study of cytomegalovirus exposure and HLA in healthy donors. Profiling relied on immunoSEQ multiplex PCR, and the TCRdb table lists in-frame clones only, not all of them. The sample holds 95,000 to 100,000 clones, approximately 80% seen once. Material for sequencing was PBMCs. Every receptor here comes from a female donor in good health and CMV-seronegative. The CDR3 runs from the conserved cysteine through the conserved F or W. The D gene is left open where the match is weak. Rows may omit the clone size; those that give it use once, few, many or a size class.

d_gene: .; j_gene: TRBJ2-2; v_gene: TRBV4-1; abundance: few; CDR3aa: CASSQSDIFPAGELFF; CDR3nt: TGCGCCAGCAGCCAGAGTGACATCTTTCCAGCCGGGGAGCTGTTTTTT
d_gene: TRBD1; j_gene: TRBJ1-3; v_gene: TRBV6-5; abundance: .; CDR3aa: CASSYSSTGSGNTIYF; CDR3nt: TGTGCCAGCAGTTACTCTTCGACAGGGTCGGGAAACACCATATATTTT
d_gene: .; j_gene: TRBJ2-5; v_gene: TRBV11-1; abundance: .; CDR3aa: CASSLRVASAQETQYF; CDR3nt: TGTGCCAGCAGCTTAAGGGTGGCTAGCGCGCAAGAGACCCAGTACTTC
d_gene: .; j_gene: TRBJ1-5; v_gene: TRBV2; abundance: once; CDR3aa: CASSKSQTEPQHF; CDR3nt: TGTGCCAGCAGTAAAAGTCAGACTGAGCCCCAGCATTTT
d_gene: .; j_gene: TRBJ2-1; v_gene: TRBV6-6; abundance: .; CDR3aa: CASSGTIRSYNEQFF; CDR3nt: TGTGCCAGCAGCGGGACAATCCGCTCCTACAATGAGCAGTTCTTC
d_gene: TRBD1; j_gene: TRBJ2-7; v_gene: TRBV19; abundance: .; CDR3aa: CASSLGDRGPYEQYF; CDR3nt: TGTGCCAGTAGTCTAGGGGACAGGGGCCCCTACGAGCAGTACTTC
d_gene: TRBD2; j_gene: TRBJ2-7; v_gene: TRBV29-1; abundance: .; CDR3aa: CSGSSGRAVEQYF; CDR3nt: TGCAGCGGCAGTAGCGGGAGGGCCGTCGAGCAGTACTTC
d_gene: .; j_gene: TRBJ1-3; v_gene: TRBV7-9; abundance: .; CDR3aa: CASSPPEGHPGNTIYF; CDR3nt: TGTGCCAGCAGCCCCCCCGAGGGACACCCTGGAAACACCATATATTTT
d_gene: TRBD1; j_gene: TRBJ1-3; v_gene: TRBV5-1; abundance: .; CDR3aa: CASSLADRGRGNTIYF; CDR3nt: TGCGCCAGCAGCTTGGCCGACAGGGGACGAGGAAACACCATATATTTT
d_gene: .; j_gene: TRBJ1-3; v_gene: TRBV6-5; abundance: .; CDR3aa: CASSSQGTSGNTIYF; CDR3nt: TGTGCCAGCAGCTCACAGGGCACCTCTGGAAACACCATATATTTT
d_gene: .; j_gene: TRBJ2-5; v_gene: TRBV7-9; abundance: .; CDR3aa: CASSYDLVSATQYF; CDR3nt: TGTGCCAGCAGCTACGACTTAGTGAGTGCGACCCAGTACTTC
d_gene: TRBD2; j_gene: TRBJ2-7; v_gene: TRBV2; abundance: .; CDR3aa: CASSEGRTSGYEQYF; CDR3nt: TGTGCCAGCAGTGAGGGAAGGACTAGCGGATACGAGCAGTACTTC